What follows are 2 T cell receptor beta chains derived from one specimen sequenced in a study of cytomegalovirus exposure and HLA in healthy donors (dated by TCRdb to the late 2010s). The library relied on the immunoSEQ multiplex PCR assay. The multiplex PCR relied on a mix of 60 forward primers for TCR Vbeta segments and 13 reverse primers for TCR Jbeta segments. The immuneACCESS repertoire file appears here via TCRdb, limited to in-frame rearrangements. These files lack a portion of the clones; in checked studies, under half of the deficit traces to unresolved V genes, and the cause of the others is not known. The sample contains around 140,000 clones, 70% to 80% of them found a single time. Roughly 2.4% of the sample rests with the top ten. Sequenced input: PBMCs. These receptor sequences come from a young woman in good health and CMV-seropositive.

This chain links TRBV5-4 with TRBJ2-1; 15 bases line up with TRBD2. Germline V gene sequence: CDR1 SGHNT, CDR2 YYREEE (reference sequence). The CDR3 length is 20 residues. V lost 4 bases, J lost 6 bases, and 17 bases stayed unmatched. CDR3 DNA: TGTGCCAGCAGCCGGGGTATCCCTCCCAGGACTAGCGGGGGGGCCAATGAGCAGTTCTTC. Its translation: CASSRGIPPRTSGGANEQFF.

The CDR3 coding sequence is TGCGCCAGCAGCGCGAACCCGGGACAAACAGGGGAGCAGTACTTC. Its translation: CASSANPGQTGEQYF. This chain uses TRBV5-1 with TRBJ2-7; a possible D gene is TRBD1 (6 bases). The CDR3 consists of 15 residues. CDR1 is SGHRS and CDR2 is YFSETQ in the germline V gene. V lost 4 bases to trimming and J lost 7 bases, with 21 bases between them.